The table lists the clone carrying this T cell receptor beta chain with a count of one. Profiled with immunoSEQ multiplex PCR; TCRdb holds only in-frame clones, not every one. The data contain 45,000 or so clones, roughly 87% of them singletons. Trimming stripped 10 bases from V and 6 bases from J, with 13 bases between. Germline values: CDR1 SEHNR, CDR2 FQNEAQ (reference sequence). This CDR3 has 12 residues. This sample was included in a study of T cell changes during pregnancy in multiple sclerosis. This sequence was found in a female donor with multiple sclerosis, enrolled in a pregnancy study. This sequence joins TRBV7-9 and TRBJ1-3; D unresolved. This specimen consisted of CD4+ T cells from peripheral blood mononuclear cells, obtained after pregnancy. The CDR3 loop is CANQPGSNTIYF. The CDR3 coding sequence is TGTGCCAACCAACCCGGGTCAAACACCATATATTTT.